The sample holds a few counts of the clone carrying this TCR beta chain. Its cognate antigen is unknown. These data come from a study of early T cells in non-severe SARS-CoV-2 infection. At the level of the study: Sequencing of bulk RNA from unsorted whole blood was done, without chain pairing.

Study observations and caveats: VDJdb-based matching was biased toward anti-spike CD8 responses and missed private and CD4 specificities.

The TCR library protocol was used to attach unique molecular identifiers. These identifiers were attached to individual cDNA molecules. One entry per CDR3 protein, called by TCRdb with MiXCR from the 5' RACE reads. The sample consists of some 67,000 distinct CDR3 sequences, about 12% of them appearing once. The V gene's germline CDR1 is SNHLY and CDR2 FYNNEI. The CDR3 length is 17 residues. V lost 6 bases to trimming and J lost 5 bases; unmatched junction nucleotides: 10. This chain links TRBV2 with TRBJ2-3; 14 bases agree with TRBD2. The TCR was taken from an adult who was a healthcare worker with PCR-confirmed SARS-CoV-2 infection or an uninfected control (not recorded which). Sequenced material: whole blood. CDR3 DNA: TGTGCCAGCAGCCGCTACGGGACTAGCGGGGGAGTAGATACGCAGTATTTT. Translated: CASSRYGTSGGVDTQYF.